The 20 T cell receptor beta chains below were found in one sample sequenced in a study of T cells in localized non-small cell lung cancer. The table came from immunoSEQ multiplex PCR; TCRdb's copy has only in-frame clones and leaves some out. The sample comprises hundreds of clones, 20% to 25% of which are singletons, and about 20% rests with the top ten. This specimen was normal lung tissue next to the tumor, taken before any cancer treatment. These receptors all come from a man aged 35 to 69 with stage III lung adenocarcinoma.

This clone was seen only a few times. The chain couples TRBV11-3 to TRBJ2-5, with TRBD1 as a possible D gene (7 bases). The germline gives CDR1 SGHNT, CDR2 YENEEA. V was shortened by 3 bases and J by 1 base, with 18 bases between the two germline ends. The length of the CDR3 is 17 residues. The CDR3 region has the DNA TGTGCCAGCAGCTTGGGGGAGGACAGGTGGACCCAAGAGACCCAGTACTTC. Translating gives CASSLGEDRWTQETQYF.

By proportion, this clone is medium-sized. The chain has TRBV11-3 and TRBJ2-3; the D gene is possibly TRBD1 (5 bases). V dropped 2 bases and J dropped 2 bases, with 14 bases sitting between them. The CDR3 extends over 16 amino acids. Germline V CDR1 and CDR2: SGHNT, YENEEA. CDR3 sequence reads: CASSLILTGSTDTQYF. In nucleotides, the CDR3 is TGTGCCAGCAGCTTAATATTAACAGGTTCCACAGATACGCAGTATTTT. The full variable domain, its missing parts supplied by reference TRBV11-3 and TRBJ2-3, is EAGVVQSPRYKIIEKKQPVAFWCNPISGHNTLYWYLQNLGQGPELLIRYENEEAVDDSQLPKDRFSAERLKGVDSTLKIQPAELGDSAVYLCASSLILTGSTDTQYFGPGTRLTVL.

This chain's CDR3 is CASSPWDPVGPKNIQYF. The CDR3 nucleotides read TGTGCCAGTAGTCCATGGGACCCTGTTGGGCCCAAAAACATTCAGTACTTC. The genes are TRBV19 and TRBJ2-4; D possibly matches TRBD1 or TRBD2 (5 bases each). This CDR3 is built from 17 residues. Germline CDR1 and CDR2: LNHDA and SQIVND (reference sequence). The V end was cut by 5 bases, the J end by 2 bases, with 19 bases between.

The CDR3 here is CASSRDRAGELFF. The DNA for the CDR3 is TGTGCCAGCAGCCGCGACAGGGCCGGGGAGCTGTTTTTT. The rearrangement uses TRBV14 and TRBJ2-2; TRBD1 aligns across 7 bases. Germline loops: CDR1 SGHDN, CDR2 FVKESK. The CDR3 has 13 amino acids. V shed 4 bases and J 6 bases; nucleotides not matched to a gene: 2.

This clone is a singleton in its sample. The chain employs TRBV25-1 and TRBJ2-7; 7 nucleotides agree with TRBD1. This CDR3 has 14 amino acids. The junction had 7 bases not matched to a gene; V was cut back by 3 bases and J by 5 bases. Germline V lookup: CDR1 MGHDK, CDR2 SYGVNS. CDR3 residues: CASSDRARGNEQYF. CDR3 DNA sequence: TGTGCCAGCAGTGATAGGGCCAGGGGGAACGAGCAGTACTTC.

This chain links TRBV29-1 with TRBJ2-7; TRBD2 matches 8 bases. The ends lost 2 bases at V and 2 bases at J; junction bases unmatched: 5. The germline gives CDR1 SQVTM, CDR2 ANQGSEA. The CDR3 has 14 amino acids. CDR3 sequence (DNA): TGCAGCGTTGAACTGCGCGGGGGGACCTACGAGCAGTACTTC. It codes for CSVELRGGTYEQYF.

This clone showed up just a few times. The chain links TRBV2 to TRBJ2-7; 12 positions agree with TRBD2. Germline trimming cut 4 bases from V and 5 bases from J; bases unmatched to any gene: 9. Germline V gene sequence: CDR1 SNHLY, CDR2 FYNNEI. CDR3 length: 16 residues. In nucleotides, the CDR3 is TGTGCCAGCAGTGCTAGCGGGGGGGCTGGCTACCACGAGCAGTACTTC. Protein: CASSASGGAGYHEQYF.

This clone rates as large (0.1 to 1%). The gene calls are TRBV9 and TRBJ2-7, with TRBD2 identical over 7 bases. The CDR3 is made up of 15 amino acids. Germline V gene sequence: CDR1 SGDLS, CDR2 YYNGEE. After removal of 8 bases from V and 2 bases from J, the junction contained 13 bases not matched to a gene. The CDR3 DNA is TGTGCCAGTGAGTTAGACCGGGGGGTCACCTACGAGCAGTACTTC. Protein product: CASELDRGVTYEQYF.

The sample holds a few counts of this clone. The CDR3 DNA is TGCGCCAGCAGCCTCCAGACAGGGCCCGGGGAGCTGTTTTTT. Encoded protein: CASSLQTGPGELFF. The rearrangement uses TRBV4-1 and TRBJ2-2, with 7 bases fitting TRBD1. Germline CDR1 and CDR2: MGHRA and YSYEKL. V was clipped by 4 bases and J by 6 bases; unmatched bases: 5. There are 14 residues in the CDR3.

This clone is deemed medium-sized. This chain links TRBV11-3 with TRBJ2-7; 7 positions match TRBD2. The germline gives CDR1 SGHNT, CDR2 YENEEA. V trimming: 4 bases; J trimming: 4 bases; junction bases outside the gene matches: 7. CDR3 size: 14 residues. The CDR3 nucleotides read TGTGCCAGCAGCTCCCCCGGCGGGGGTTACGAGCAGTACTTC. Protein sequence: CASSSPGGGYEQYF.

This clone was counted a few times. The J gene is TRBJ2-5, the V gene TRBV9; 11 nucleotides align to TRBD2. Germline assignment: CDR1 SGDLS and CDR2 YYNGEE. The J segment lost 5 bases and the V segment lost 2 bases, leaving 2 bases of the junction unmatched. The CDR3 has 14 residues. The chain's CDR3 is CASSVSGGAETQYF. The CDR3 bases are TGTGCCAGCAGCGTTAGCGGGGGGGCTGAGACCCAGTACTTC.

This sequence joins TRBV10-3 and TRBJ1-4; D is possibly TRBD1 (6 bases). Trimming stripped 2 bases from V and 0 bases from J, with 7 bases between. The CDR3 contains 15 residues. Germline V gene lookup returns CDR1 ENHRY and CDR2 SYGVKD. The CDR3: CAISEGQPTNEKLFF. The CDR3 DNA reads as TGTGCCATCAGTGAGGGACAGCCAACTAATGAAAAACTGTTTTTT.

The table lists this clone with a few counts. The CDR3 reads CASSRSWDSTRGYTF. CDR3 DNA: TGTGCCAGCAGCAGAAGCTGGGACAGTACGAGGGGCTACACCTTC. The gene calls are TRBV11-3 and TRBJ1-2; 7 bases are shared with TRBD1. The CDR3 runs to 15 residues. J was trimmed by 8 bases and V by 5 bases; bases with no gene match: 14. CDR1 and CDR2 from the germline V gene are SGHNT and YENEEA.

The rearrangement joins TRBV11-3 to TRBJ2-2, with 11 bases identical to TRBD2. There are 17 residues in the CDR3. J was trimmed by 2 bases and V by 3 bases; bases with no gene match: 5. Germline-derived CDR1 and CDR2 are SGHNT and YENEEA. CDR3 amino acids: CASSFSGGAANTGELFF. The DNA for the CDR3 is TGTGCCAGCAGCTTTAGCGGGGGGGCCGCTAACACCGGGGAGCTGTTTTTT.

This clone was seen more than once but under ten times. The chain combines TRBV11-3 with TRBJ2-7; D is unclear. The CDR3 loop spans 14 amino acids. Germline-derived CDR1 and CDR2 are SGHNT and YENEEA. The germline V and J ends were trimmed by 1 base and 2 bases, with 9 bases remaining between them. The CDR3 is CASSLGLLTYEQYF. The DNA for the CDR3 is TGTGCCAGCAGCTTAGGTCTCCTTACCTACGAGCAGTACTTC.

The table lists this clone with a few counts. V usage is TRBV6-8 and J usage is TRBJ2-2; 8 bases match TRBD2. Germline V gives CDR1 MNHGY, CDR2 SAAAGT. Trimming at V came to 6 bases and at J to 2 bases, leaving 8 bases not matched to a gene. The CDR3 has 16 residues. The CDR3 DNA follows: TGTGCCAGCAGGCCCCCTGGACTAGCCAACACCGGGGAGCTGTTTTTT. Protein: CASRPPGLANTGELFF.

The chain links TRBV15 to TRBJ1-4; the D is unclear. The CDR3 totals 16 residues. The V gene's germline CDR1 is LNHNV and CDR2 YYDKDF (reference sequence). Trimming left V 0 bases short and J 8 bases short, with 16 bases between. In DNA, the CDR3 is TGTGCCACCAGCAGAGATCGAAGGGAATCGGGGGAAAAACTGTTTTTT. This gives the protein CATSRDRRESGEKLFF.

CDR3 in amino acids: CASSIAGPGNGYTF. The CDR3 DNA is TGTGCCAGTAGTATTGCTGGACCCGGGAATGGCTACACCTTC. The chain employs TRBV19 and TRBJ1-2; D gene uncertain. V was shortened by 3 bases and J by 6 bases, with 14 bases between the two germline ends. This CDR3 is 14 amino acids long. CDR1 LNHDA and CDR2 SQIVND come from the germline V gene (reference sequence).

The J gene is TRBJ2-5, the V gene TRBV9, with 7 bases matching TRBD1. The CDR3 sequence is 17 residues long. Looked up from germline, CDR1 is SGDLS and CDR2 is YYNGEE. The trim removed 5 bases at V and 3 bases at J, leaving 16 bases unmatched. CDR3 bases: TGTGCCAGCAGTGAAGCGCGAGCGACAGGGCTAGAAGAGACCCAGTACTTC. Its protein is CASSEARATGLEETQYF.

V gene TRBV15 combines with J gene TRBJ2-7; 11 bases fit TRBD2. The CDR3 is 21 residues long. Germline lookup yields CDR1 LNHNV and CDR2 YYDKDF (reference sequence). V lost 3 bases to trimming and J lost 4 bases; unmatched junction nucleotides: 23. CDR3 loop: CATSSRTPRNSGGDKPYEQYF. The CDR3 DNA follows: TGTGCCACCAGCAGTCGAACCCCGAGGAATAGCGGGGGGGACAAACCTTACGAGCAGTACTTC. Filled out from reference TRBV15 and TRBJ2-7, the complete variable domain reads DAMVIQNPRYQVTQFGKPVTLSCSQTLNHNVMYWYQQKSSQAPKLLFHYYDKDFNNEADTPDNFQSRRPNTSFCFLDIRSPGLGDTAMYLCATSSRTPRNSGGDKPYEQYFGPGTRLTVT.